This TCR beta chain was sequenced during a study of tumor-infiltrating lymphocytes in localized non-small cell lung cancer. Across the study: Patients included smokers and never-smokers with various histologies, some sampled after neoadjuvant chemotherapy. General study results and limits: Technical variation could not be separated from intratumor heterogeneity here.

The CDR3 runs 15 residues. After removal of 2 bases from V and 3 bases from J, the junction contained 6 bases not matched to a gene. Germline-derived CDR1 and CDR2 are LGHNA and YSLEER. Sequencing used immunoSEQ multiplex PCR; TCRdb keeps in-frame clones, though not all of them. The data contain approximately 7,400 clones, under 80% of them singletons. To note about this clone: Antigen: not known.

The chain employs TRBV4-3 and TRBJ2-5; 7 bases match TRBD1. The receptor was derived from a human donor with non-small cell lung cancer. What was sequenced was uninvolved lung tissue not adjacent to the tumor. The CDR3 nucleotides are TGCGCCAGCAGCCAAACAAGGGACAGCAAAGAGACCCAGTACTTC. This codes for CASSQTRDSKETQYF.